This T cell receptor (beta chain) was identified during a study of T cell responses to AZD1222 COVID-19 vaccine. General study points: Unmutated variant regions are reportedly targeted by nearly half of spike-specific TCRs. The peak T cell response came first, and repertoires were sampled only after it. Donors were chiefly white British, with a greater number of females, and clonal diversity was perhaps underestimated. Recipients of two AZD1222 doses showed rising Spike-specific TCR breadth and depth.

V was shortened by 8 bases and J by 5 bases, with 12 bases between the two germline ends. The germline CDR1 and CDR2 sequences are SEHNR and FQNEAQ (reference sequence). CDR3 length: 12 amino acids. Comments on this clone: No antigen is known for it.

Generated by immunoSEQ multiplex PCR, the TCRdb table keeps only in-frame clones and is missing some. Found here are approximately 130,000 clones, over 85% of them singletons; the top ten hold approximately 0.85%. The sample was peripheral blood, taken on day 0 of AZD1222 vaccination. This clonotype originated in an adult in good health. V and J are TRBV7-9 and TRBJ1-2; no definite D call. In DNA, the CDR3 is TGTGCCAGCGCCCCCGCGGGGTATGGCTACACCTTC. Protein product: CASAPAGYGYTF.